Sequencing of this T cell receptor (beta chain) was carried out in a study of identical twins. This clonotype was found a few times. V lost 1 base, J lost 5 bases, and 12 bases lay in between. CDR3 length equals 15 residues. The germline gives CDR1 MGHRA, CDR2 YSYEKL. MiXCR, applied by TCRdb to the 5' RACE reads, yields one record per CDR3 protein. The data contain 350,000 or so distinct CDR3 sequences, approximately 8.8% of them singletons. The TCR originated in a woman aged 45-60 years in good health. The chain recombines TRBV4-1 with TRBJ1-5, with unresolved D. The material sequenced was naive T cells sorted from blood. The CDR3, as DNA: TGCGCCAGCAGCCAAGTACCTGGGTCCCATCAGCCCCAGCATTTT. Encoded protein: CASSQVPGSHQPQHF.